The clone carrying this TCR beta chain was found a few times. Its antigen is currently unknown. Time point given: pre-sensitization, week 0. Sample treatment: therapeutic diphenylcyclopropenone sensitization with weekly scalp DPC. The sample comes from a study of human T cells and chemical hapten exposure. Germline-derived CDR1 and CDR2 are SGDLS and YYNGEE. The germline V and J ends were trimmed by 0 bases and 5 bases, with 11 bases remaining between them. The CDR3 totals 14 residues. Whole-study results and caveats: Compared to controls, expanded TCRs made significantly more large clusters of similar CDR3s.

TCRdb independently ran MiXCR on the RACE reads; one entry per CDR3 protein. The repertoire includes more than 150,000 distinct CDR3 sequences, approximately 31% of them detected once, and roughly 3% sits in the top ten. The source of this sequence is a woman in her 30s with alopecia areata. Some clones in this sample may be carry-over from other donors' samples. The specimen comprised whole blood, sampled in connection with sensitization to the hapten diphenylcyclopropenone (DPC). The rearrangement uses TRBV9 and TRBJ2-5; D is undetermined. CDR3 protein: CASSVAGNSETQYF. CDR3 DNA sequence: TGTGCCAGCAGCGTAGCTGGCAATTCTGAGACCCAGTACTTC.